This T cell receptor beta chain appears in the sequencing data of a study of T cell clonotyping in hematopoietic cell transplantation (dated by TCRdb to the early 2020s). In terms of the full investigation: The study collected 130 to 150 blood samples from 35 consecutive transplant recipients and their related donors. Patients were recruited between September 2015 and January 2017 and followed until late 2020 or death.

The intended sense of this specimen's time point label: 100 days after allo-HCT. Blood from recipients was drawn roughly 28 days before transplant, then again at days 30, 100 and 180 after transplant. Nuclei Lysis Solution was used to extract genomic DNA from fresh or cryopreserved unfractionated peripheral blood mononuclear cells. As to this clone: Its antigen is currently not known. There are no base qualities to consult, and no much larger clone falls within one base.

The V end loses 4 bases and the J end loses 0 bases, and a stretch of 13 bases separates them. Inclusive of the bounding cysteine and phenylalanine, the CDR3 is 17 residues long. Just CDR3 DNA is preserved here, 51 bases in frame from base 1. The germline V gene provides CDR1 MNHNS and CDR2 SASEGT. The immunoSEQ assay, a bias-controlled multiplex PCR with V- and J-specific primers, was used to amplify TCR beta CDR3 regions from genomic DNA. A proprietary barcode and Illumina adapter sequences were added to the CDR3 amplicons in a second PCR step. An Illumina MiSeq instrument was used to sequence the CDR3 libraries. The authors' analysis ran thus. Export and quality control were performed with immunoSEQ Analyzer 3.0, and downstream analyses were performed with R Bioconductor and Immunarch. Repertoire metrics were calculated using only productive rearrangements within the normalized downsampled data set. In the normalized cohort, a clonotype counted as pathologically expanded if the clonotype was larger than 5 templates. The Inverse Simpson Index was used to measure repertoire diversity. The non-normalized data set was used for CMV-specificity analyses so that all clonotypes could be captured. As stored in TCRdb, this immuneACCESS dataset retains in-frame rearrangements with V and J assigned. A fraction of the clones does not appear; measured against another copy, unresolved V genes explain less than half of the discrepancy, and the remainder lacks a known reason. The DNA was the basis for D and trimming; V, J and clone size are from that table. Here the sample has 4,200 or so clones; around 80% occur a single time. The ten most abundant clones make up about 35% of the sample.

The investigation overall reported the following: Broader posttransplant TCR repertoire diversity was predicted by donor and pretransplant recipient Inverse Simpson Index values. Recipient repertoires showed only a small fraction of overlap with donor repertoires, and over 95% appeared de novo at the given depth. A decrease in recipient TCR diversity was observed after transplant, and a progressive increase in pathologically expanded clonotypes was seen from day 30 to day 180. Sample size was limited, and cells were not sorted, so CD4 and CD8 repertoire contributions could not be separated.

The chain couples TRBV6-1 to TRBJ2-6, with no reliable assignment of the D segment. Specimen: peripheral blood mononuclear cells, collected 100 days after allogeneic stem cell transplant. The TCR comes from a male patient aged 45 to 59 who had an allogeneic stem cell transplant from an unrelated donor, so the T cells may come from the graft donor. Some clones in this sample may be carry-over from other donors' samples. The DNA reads TGTGCCAGCAGTGCCCTTCCTCTGAACTCTGGGGCCAACGTCCTGACTTTC. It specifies CASSALPLNSGANVLTF.